The source of this T cell receptor (beta chain) is a study of cytomegalovirus exposure and HLA in healthy donors. As for this clone: Its antigen is currently unknown.

Study observations and caveats: Accurate predictions that matched the HLA-A and HLA-B alleles of most subjects were reportedly made from TCR beta sequences. In a later analysis, parvovirus B19, influenza, CMV and Epstein-Barr virus appeared linked to several top co-occurrence clusters. In vitro data verified a few CMV-associated chains as specific for CMV antigens.

It was with 60 Vbeta and 13 Jbeta primers that the PCR ran. The method was immunoSEQ multiplex PCR; TCRdb's version includes in-frame clones alone and lacks a portion of them. Of fewer than 100,000 clones in the sample, 65% to 80% are singletons; the top ten hold roughly a sixth. The clonotype comes from a man aged 60 to 75 in good health and CMV-seropositive. Sequenced sample: PBMCs.

The CDR3 sequence: CASSPGPGKTYEQYF. For the CDR3, the DNA is TGTGCCAGCAGCCCGGGTCCGGGTAAAACCTACGAGCAGTACTTC. The genes are TRBV7-2 and TRBJ2-7, with D unresolved. Trimming removed 5 bases at V and 2 bases at J, with 16 bases between. The CDR3 has 15 amino acids. Germline V gene data show CDR1 as SGHTA and CDR2 as FQGNSA.